Listed below are T cell receptor beta chains from one sample, sequenced in a study of shared clonotypes between healthy human individuals. Produced via immunoSEQ multiplex PCR; TCRdb's table is partial and in-frame only. The sample gives about 1.5 million clones, roughly 98% of which show up once; 0.45% is in the top ten. Sample: naive CD4+ T cells sorted from blood. The receptors originated from a man aged 25 to 40 in good health. Each CDR3 is given with its conserved first and last residue. The order of the fields is CDR3 length, J gene, V gene, CDR3 protein.

CDR3 length: 16; J gene: TRBJ1-5; V gene: TRBV19; CDR3 protein: CASSTHGGVGNQPQHF
CDR3 length: 15; J gene: TRBJ2-7; V gene: TRBV11-2; CDR3 protein: CASSLWGQGMTEQYF
CDR3 length: 15; J gene: TRBJ2-7; V gene: TRBV12-2; CDR3 protein: CASRSPRTVPYEQYF
CDR3 length: 14; J gene: TRBJ1-4; V gene: TRBV30; CDR3 protein: CAWGRGAWGEKLFF
CDR3 length: 12; J gene: TRBJ1-1; V gene: TRBV28; CDR3 protein: CASSLVITEAFF
CDR3 length: 17; J gene: TRBJ1-2; V gene: TRBV28; CDR3 protein: CASSLARGIGANYGYTF
CDR3 length: 15; J gene: TRBJ2-7; V gene: TRBV2; CDR3 protein: CASSATGGWSYEQYF
CDR3 length: 17; J gene: TRBJ2-3; V gene: TRBV5-4; CDR3 protein: CASSPSLRTVSTDTQYF
CDR3 length: 14; J gene: TRBJ2-3; V gene: TRBV7-2; CDR3 protein: CASSLWGHTDTQYF
CDR3 length: 13; J gene: TRBJ1-2; V gene: TRBV6-5; CDR3 protein: CASRVNVNYGYTF
CDR3 length: 14; J gene: TRBJ1-2; V gene: TRBV6-5; CDR3 protein: CASSYGGQGAGYTF
CDR3 length: 14; J gene: TRBJ1-2; V gene: TRBV12-5; CDR3 protein: CASALGERNYGYTF
CDR3 length: 16; J gene: TRBJ2-2; V gene: TRBV7-2; CDR3 protein: CASSLAAAGLTGELFF
CDR3 length: 12; J gene: TRBJ1-5; V gene: TRBV29-1; CDR3 protein: CSVRVGNQPQHF
CDR3 length: 15; J gene: TRBJ1-4; V gene: TRBV27; CDR3 protein: CASSLTPGSNEKLFF
CDR3 length: 15; J gene: TRBJ1-2; V gene: TRBV6-1; CDR3 protein: CASSEAGSSSYGYTF
CDR3 length: 13; J gene: TRBJ1-5; V gene: TRBV7-9; CDR3 protein: CASSKQGNQPQHF
CDR3 length: 15; J gene: TRBJ2-3; V gene: TRBV12-5; CDR3 protein: CASGLLGRGTDTQYF
CDR3 length: 13; J gene: TRBJ2-1; V gene: TRBV4-2; CDR3 protein: CASSQGLRNEQFF
CDR3 length: 13; J gene: TRBJ2-7; V gene: TRBV5-5; CDR3 protein: CASSLGTGLEQYF
CDR3 length: 13; J gene: TRBJ1-5; V gene: TRBV7-2; CDR3 protein: CASSSDRRGPQHF
CDR3 length: 14; J gene: TRBJ1-2; V gene: TRBV5-6; CDR3 protein: CASSLSGGAFGYTF
CDR3 length: 15; J gene: TRBJ2-7; V gene: TRBV19; CDR3 protein: CASRALAGGMGEQYF
CDR3 length: 15; J gene: TRBJ1-1; V gene: TRBV5-4; CDR3 protein: CASNGEGGVPNEAFF
CDR3 length: 13; J gene: TRBJ2-2; V gene: TRBV30; CDR3 protein: CAWSHLGTGELFF
CDR3 length: 18; J gene: TRBJ2-1; V gene: TRBV18; CDR3 protein: CASSLDGSGRVNYNEQFF
CDR3 length: 15; J gene: TRBJ2-1; V gene: TRBV5-1; CDR3 protein: CASSLIGGRQNEQFF
CDR3 length: 17; J gene: TRBJ2-1; V gene: TRBV7-8; CDR3 protein: CASSSTYGSSGRDEQFF
CDR3 length: 14; J gene: TRBJ2-7; V gene: TRBV6-1; CDR3 protein: CASSDAAGPYEQYF
CDR3 length: 14; J gene: TRBJ2-7; V gene: TRBV5-1; CDR3 protein: CASSLVSGLYEQYF
CDR3 length: 15; J gene: TRBJ1-1; V gene: TRBV14; CDR3 protein: CASSPLQGSGTEAFF
CDR3 length: 15; J gene: TRBJ2-7; V gene: TRBV5-1; CDR3 protein: CASSLSSGVGYEQYF
CDR3 length: 11; J gene: TRBJ1-2; V gene: TRBV30; CDR3 protein: CAWSSGAGYTF
CDR3 length: 14; J gene: TRBJ2-2; V gene: TRBV15; CDR3 protein: CATKKDRSGGELFF
CDR3 length: 13; J gene: TRBJ2-2; V gene: TRBV29-1; CDR3 protein: CSVDRGQTGELFF
CDR3 length: 14; J gene: TRBJ2-3; V gene: TRBV5-1; CDR3 protein: CASSLFPPTDTQYF
CDR3 length: 16; J gene: TRBJ2-3; V gene: TRBV27; CDR3 protein: CASSLTAVIITDTQYF
CDR3 length: 13; J gene: TRBJ2-1; V gene: TRBV7-2; CDR3 protein: CASSLSNANEQFF
CDR3 length: 15; J gene: TRBJ2-5; V gene: TRBV7-2; CDR3 protein: CASSFWANIGETQYF
CDR3 length: 15; J gene: TRBJ2-1; V gene: TRBV5-1; CDR3 protein: CASSQGTSGINEQFF
CDR3 length: 11; J gene: TRBJ1-5; V gene: TRBV30; CDR3 protein: CAGGRGQPQHF
CDR3 length: 15; J gene: TRBJ2-7; V gene: TRBV5-4; CDR3 protein: CASSQKTVLNYEQYF
CDR3 length: 13; J gene: TRBJ2-1; V gene: TRBV10-3; CDR3 protein: CAIGANSYNEQFF
CDR3 length: 18; J gene: TRBJ1-5; V gene: TRBV19; CDR3 protein: CASSIGGTGIRVGQPQHF
CDR3 length: 16; J gene: TRBJ1-4; V gene: TRBV10-3; CDR3 protein: CAISELKAATNEKLFF
CDR3 length: 13; J gene: TRBJ1-2; V gene: TRBV6-1; CDR3 protein: CASSDGSTYGYTF
CDR3 length: 15; J gene: TRBJ2-1; V gene: TRBV6-6; CDR3 protein: CASSPTSGRARGQFF
CDR3 length: 15; J gene: TRBJ2-2; V gene: TRBV5-1; CDR3 protein: CASSGSGGLTGELFF
CDR3 length: 16; J gene: TRBJ2-1; V gene: TRBV7-6; CDR3 protein: CASSYSGRPRYNEQFF
CDR3 length: 13; J gene: TRBJ1-4; V gene: TRBV2; CDR3 protein: CASIRSFNEKLFF
CDR3 length: 12; J gene: TRBJ2-1; V gene: TRBV2; CDR3 protein: CASDHPDNEQFF
CDR3 length: 16; J gene: TRBJ2-1; V gene: TRBV27; CDR3 protein: CASSPVGIPLYNEQFF
CDR3 length: 14; J gene: TRBJ1-1; V gene: TRBV7-2; CDR3 protein: CASSLFRQGDRAFF